This T cell receptor (beta chain) derives from a study of blood T cell repertoires in COVID-19. At the level of the study: The samples span acute and convalescent COVID-19 from the United States, Italy and Spain. T cells, B-cell-depleted T cells, or PBMCs supplied cDNA or gDNA.

The CDR3 consists of 14 residues. V lost 2 bases and J 5 bases, leaving 13 bases between the germline ends. Germline CDR1 and CDR2: MNHNS and SASEGT. Original methodology: For nucleated cells, counts were estimated from reference gene primer amplification. Libraries were prepared by immunoSEQ multiplex PCR; TCRdb keeps only in-frame clonotypes and omits some of them. Clone size and V and J calls were adopted from that table, with D and trimming inferred from the DNA. Of about 140,000 clones listed, 88% are singletons. The rearrangement uses TRBV6-1 and TRBJ2-7; D perhaps matches TRBD2 (5 bases). This sequence was found in a woman aged 45-60 years with acute or convalescent COVID-19. Source material: peripheral blood. CDR3 DNA: TGTGCCAGCAGTGAATCCCTAGCTCGCGACGAGCAGTACTTC. Translated, it gives CASSESLARDEQYF.